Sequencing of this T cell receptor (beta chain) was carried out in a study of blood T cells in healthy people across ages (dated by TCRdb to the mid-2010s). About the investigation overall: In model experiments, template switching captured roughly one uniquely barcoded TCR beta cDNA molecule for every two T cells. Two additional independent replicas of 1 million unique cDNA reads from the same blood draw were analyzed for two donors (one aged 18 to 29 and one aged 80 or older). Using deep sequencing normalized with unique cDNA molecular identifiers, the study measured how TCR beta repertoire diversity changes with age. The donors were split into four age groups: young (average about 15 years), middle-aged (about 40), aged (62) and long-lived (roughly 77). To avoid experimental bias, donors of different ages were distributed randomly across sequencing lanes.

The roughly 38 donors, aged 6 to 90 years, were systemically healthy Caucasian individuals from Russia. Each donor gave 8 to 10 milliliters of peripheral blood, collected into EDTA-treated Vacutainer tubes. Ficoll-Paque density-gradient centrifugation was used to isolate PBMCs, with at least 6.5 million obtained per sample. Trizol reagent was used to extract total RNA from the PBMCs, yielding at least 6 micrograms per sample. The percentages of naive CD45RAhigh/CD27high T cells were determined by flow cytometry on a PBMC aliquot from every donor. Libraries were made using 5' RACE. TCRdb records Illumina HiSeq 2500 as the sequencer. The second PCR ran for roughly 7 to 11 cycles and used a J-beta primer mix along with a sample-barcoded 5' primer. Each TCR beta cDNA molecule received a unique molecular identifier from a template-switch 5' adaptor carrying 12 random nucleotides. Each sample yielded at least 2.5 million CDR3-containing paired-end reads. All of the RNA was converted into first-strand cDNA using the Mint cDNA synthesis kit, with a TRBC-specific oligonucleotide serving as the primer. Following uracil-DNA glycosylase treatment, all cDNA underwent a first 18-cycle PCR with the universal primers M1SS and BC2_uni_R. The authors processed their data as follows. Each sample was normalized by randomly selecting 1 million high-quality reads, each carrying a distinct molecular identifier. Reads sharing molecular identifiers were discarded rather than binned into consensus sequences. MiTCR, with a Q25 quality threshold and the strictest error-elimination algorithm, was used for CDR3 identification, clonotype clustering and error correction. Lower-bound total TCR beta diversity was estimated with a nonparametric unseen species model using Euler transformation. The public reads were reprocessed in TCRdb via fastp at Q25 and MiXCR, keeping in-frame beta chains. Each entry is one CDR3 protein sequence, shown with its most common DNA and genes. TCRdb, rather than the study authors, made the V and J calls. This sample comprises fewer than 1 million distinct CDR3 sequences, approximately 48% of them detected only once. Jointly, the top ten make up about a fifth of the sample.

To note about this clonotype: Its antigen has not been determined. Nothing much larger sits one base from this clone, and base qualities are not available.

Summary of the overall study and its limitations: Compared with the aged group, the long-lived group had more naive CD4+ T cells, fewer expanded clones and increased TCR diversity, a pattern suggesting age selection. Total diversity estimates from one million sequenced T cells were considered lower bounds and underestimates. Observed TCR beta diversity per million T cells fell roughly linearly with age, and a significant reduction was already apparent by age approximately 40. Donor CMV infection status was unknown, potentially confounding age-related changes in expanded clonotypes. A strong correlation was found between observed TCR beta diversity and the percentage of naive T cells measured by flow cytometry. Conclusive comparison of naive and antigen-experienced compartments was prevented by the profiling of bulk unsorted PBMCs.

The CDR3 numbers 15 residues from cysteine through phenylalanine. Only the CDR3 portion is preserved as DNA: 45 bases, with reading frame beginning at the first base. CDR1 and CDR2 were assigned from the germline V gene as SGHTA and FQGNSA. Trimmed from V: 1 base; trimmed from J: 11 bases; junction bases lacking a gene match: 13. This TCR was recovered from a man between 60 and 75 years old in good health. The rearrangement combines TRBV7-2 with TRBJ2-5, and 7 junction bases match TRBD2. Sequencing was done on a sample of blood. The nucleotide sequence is TGTGCCAGCAGCTTAGTGACTGGGGGGGGGAACGGGCAGTACTTC. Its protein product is CASSLVTGGGNGQYF.